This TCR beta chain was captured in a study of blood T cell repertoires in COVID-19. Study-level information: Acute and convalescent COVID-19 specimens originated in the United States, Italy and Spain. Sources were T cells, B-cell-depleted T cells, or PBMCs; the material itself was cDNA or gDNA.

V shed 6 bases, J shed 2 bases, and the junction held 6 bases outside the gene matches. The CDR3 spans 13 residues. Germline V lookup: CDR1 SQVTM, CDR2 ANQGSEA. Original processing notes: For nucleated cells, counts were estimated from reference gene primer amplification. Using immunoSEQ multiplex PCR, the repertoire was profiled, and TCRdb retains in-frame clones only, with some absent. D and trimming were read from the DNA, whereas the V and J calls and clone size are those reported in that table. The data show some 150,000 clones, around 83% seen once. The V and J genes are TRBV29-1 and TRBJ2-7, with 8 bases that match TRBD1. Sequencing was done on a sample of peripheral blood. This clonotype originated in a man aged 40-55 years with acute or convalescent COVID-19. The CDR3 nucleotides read TGCAGCGTGGTGGGACAGGTCGCCTACGAGCAGTACTTC. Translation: CSVVGQVAYEQYF.